This T cell receptor beta chain stems from a study of human T cells and chemical hapten exposure. Findings and limits, study-wide: TCRs exceeding 1 in 1000 frequency stayed unchanged with DPC sensitization.

Total RNA extraction was carried out from unfractionated whole blood. This clonotype was recorded a few times. Its specificity is not known. CDR1 and CDR2 from the germline V gene are LNHDA and SQIVND (reference sequence). The V end was cut by 9 bases, the J end by 0 bases, with 9 bases between. The CDR3 is 13 residues long. For the library, individual cDNA molecules each received unique molecular identifiers. Study processing details: Individual samples carried between roughly 23,224 and 690,600 TCRs, with 85,000 to 100,000 as the median. In TCRdb, the 5' RACE reads were re-called with MiXCR into one record per CDR3 protein. The V and J calls shown here were made by TCRdb, not taken from the authors' results. The data contain around 100,000 distinct CDR3 sequences, more than 15% of them singletons.

This clonotype was obtained from a human donor in good health. This chain uses TRBV19 with TRBJ2-1; D ambiguous. CDR3 sequence (DNA): TGTGCCAGCTCTTTTAGCTCCTACAATGAGCAGTTCTTC. Protein: CASSFSSYNEQFF.